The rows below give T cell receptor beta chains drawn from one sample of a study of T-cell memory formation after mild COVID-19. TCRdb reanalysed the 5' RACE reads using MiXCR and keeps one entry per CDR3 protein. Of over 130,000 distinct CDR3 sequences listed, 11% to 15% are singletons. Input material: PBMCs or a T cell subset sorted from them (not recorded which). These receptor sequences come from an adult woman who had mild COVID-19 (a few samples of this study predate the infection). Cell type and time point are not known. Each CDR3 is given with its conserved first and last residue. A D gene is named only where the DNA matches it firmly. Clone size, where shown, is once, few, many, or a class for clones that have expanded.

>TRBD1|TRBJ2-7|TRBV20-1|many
CSAWTGSDEQYF
TGCAGTGCGTGGACAGGGTCGGACGAGCAGTACTTC
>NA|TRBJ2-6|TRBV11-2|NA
CASSLVGASPRSGANVLTF
TGTGCCAGCAGCTTAGTCGGGGCCTCCCCGCGCTCTGGGGCCAACGTCCTGACTTTC
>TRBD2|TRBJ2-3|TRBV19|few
CASSIVGSGYTDTQYF
TGTGCCAGTAGTATAGTCGGTAGCGGGTACACAGATACGCAGTATTTT
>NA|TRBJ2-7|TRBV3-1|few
CASSQDGGPGMEQYF
TGTGCCAGCAGCCAAGACGGGGGGCCTGGCATGGAGCAGTACTTC
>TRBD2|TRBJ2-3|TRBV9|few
CASSIMTSGGTDTQYF
TGTGCCAGCAGCATAATGACTAGCGGGGGCACAGATACGCAGTATTTT
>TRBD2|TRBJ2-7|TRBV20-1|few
CSARAGTSAYYEQYF
TGCAGTGCTAGAGCCGGGACTAGCGCGTACTACGAGCAGTACTTC
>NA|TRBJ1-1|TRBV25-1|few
CASIRGQNTEAFF
TGTGCCAGCATCAGAGGGCAGAACACTGAAGCTTTCTTT
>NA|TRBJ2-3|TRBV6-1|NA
CASAGGLSTDTQYF
TGTGCCAGCGCCGGAGGACTTAGCACAGATACGCAGTATTTT
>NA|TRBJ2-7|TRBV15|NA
CATSRGGLGEQYF
TGTGCCACCAGCAGAGGAGGGCTGGGGGAGCAGTACTTC
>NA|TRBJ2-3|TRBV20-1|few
CSARSVESHTDTQYF
TGCAGTGCTAGAAGCGTTGAGTCACACACAGATACGCAGTATTTT
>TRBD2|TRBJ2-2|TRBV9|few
CASSSRTSGVAGELFF
TGTGCCAGCAGCTCCCGGACTAGCGGGGTTGCCGGGGAGCTGTTTTTT
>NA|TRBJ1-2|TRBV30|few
CAWSVGGGIGYGYTF
TGTGCCTGGAGTGTTGGCGGGGGAATAGGGTATGGCTACACCTTC
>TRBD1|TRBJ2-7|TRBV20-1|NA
CSAETRTGDLSFSYEQYF
TGCAGTGCTGAGACGAGGACAGGGGACCTCTCCTTCTCCTACGAGCAGTACTTC
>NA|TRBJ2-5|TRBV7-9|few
CASSLRGGGIGMETQYF
TGTGCCAGCAGCCTCAGGGGCGGAGGTATTGGAATGGAGACCCAGTACTTC
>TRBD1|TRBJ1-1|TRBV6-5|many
CASSQGGLNTEAFF
TGTGCCAGCAGCCAGGGGGGGCTGAACACTGAAGCTTTCTTT
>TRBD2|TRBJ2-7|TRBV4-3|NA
CASSQEGTSGLYEQYF
TGCGCCAGCAGCCAAGAAGGGACTAGCGGGCTTTACGAGCAGTACTTC
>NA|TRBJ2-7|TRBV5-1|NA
CASSSTLYEQYF
TGCGCCAGCAGCTCCACCCTCTACGAGCAGTACTTC
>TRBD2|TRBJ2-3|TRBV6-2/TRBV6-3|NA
CASSLILPSGGPTDTQYF
TGTGCCAGCTCCCTCATTCTACCTAGCGGAGGACCCACAGATACGCAGTATTTT
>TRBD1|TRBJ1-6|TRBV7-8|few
CASSLSAGGGGGSPLHF
TGTGCCAGCAGCTTAAGCGCAGGGGGAGGAGGTGGGTCACCCCTCCACTTT
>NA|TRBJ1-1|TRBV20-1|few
CSALRRANTEAFF
TGCAGTGCTCTCCGCCGGGCGAACACTGAAGCTTTCTTT